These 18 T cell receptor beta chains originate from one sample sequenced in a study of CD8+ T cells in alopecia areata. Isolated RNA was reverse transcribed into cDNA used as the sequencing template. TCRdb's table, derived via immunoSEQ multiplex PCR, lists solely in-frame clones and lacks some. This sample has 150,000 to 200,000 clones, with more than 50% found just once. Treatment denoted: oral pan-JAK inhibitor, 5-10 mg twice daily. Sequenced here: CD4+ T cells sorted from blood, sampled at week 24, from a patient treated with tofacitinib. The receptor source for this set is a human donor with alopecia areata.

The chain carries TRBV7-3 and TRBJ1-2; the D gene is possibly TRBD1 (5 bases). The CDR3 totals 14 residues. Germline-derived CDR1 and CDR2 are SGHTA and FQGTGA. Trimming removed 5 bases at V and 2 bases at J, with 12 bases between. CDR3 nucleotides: TGTGCCAGCAGCCCCGGGCAGGGCAACTATGGCTACACCTTC. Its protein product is CASSPGQGNYGYTF.

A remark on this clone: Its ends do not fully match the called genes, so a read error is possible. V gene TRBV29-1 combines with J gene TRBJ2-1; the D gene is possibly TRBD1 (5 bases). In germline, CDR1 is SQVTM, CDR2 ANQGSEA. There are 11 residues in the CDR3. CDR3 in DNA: TGCAGCGCTGAAAAGGGGTTCGAGCAGTTCTTC. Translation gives CSAEKGFEQFF.

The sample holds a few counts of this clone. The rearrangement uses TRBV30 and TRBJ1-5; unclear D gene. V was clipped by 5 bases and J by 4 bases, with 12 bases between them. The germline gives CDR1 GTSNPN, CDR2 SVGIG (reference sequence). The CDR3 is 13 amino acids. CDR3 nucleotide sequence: TGTGCCTGGGGAGAGGGTGGTAATCAGCCCCAGCATTTT. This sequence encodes CAWGEGGNQPQHF.

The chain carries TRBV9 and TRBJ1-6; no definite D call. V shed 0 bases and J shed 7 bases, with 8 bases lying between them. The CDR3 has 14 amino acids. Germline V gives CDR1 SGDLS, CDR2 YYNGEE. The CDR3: CASSVVAENSPLHF. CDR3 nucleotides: TGTGCCAGCAGCGTAGTGGCAGAAAATTCACCCCTCCACTTT.

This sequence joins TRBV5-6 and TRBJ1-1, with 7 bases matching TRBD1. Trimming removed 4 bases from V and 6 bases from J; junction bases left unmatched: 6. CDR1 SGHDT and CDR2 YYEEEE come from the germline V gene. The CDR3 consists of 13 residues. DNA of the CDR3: TGTGCCAGCAGCGTCCGGGACAGACCTGAAGCTTTCTTT. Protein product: CASSVRDRPEAFF.

CDR3 protein: CASSQLGVNTEAFF. The DNA for the CDR3 is TGTGCCAGCAGCCAACTGGGAGTGAACACTGAAGCTTTCTTT. This chain joins TRBV7-3 and TRBJ1-1; D is uncertain. Trimming took 5 bases from V and 0 from J, leaving 10 bases between them. Per germline, CDR1 SGHTA and CDR2 FQGTGA. The CDR3 extends over 14 amino acids.

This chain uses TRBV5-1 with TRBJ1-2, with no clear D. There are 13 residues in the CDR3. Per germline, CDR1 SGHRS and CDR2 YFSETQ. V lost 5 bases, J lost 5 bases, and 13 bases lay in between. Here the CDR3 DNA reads TGCGCCAGCAGGCCTTCGGTTAATTATGGCTACACCTTC. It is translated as CASRPSVNYGYTF.

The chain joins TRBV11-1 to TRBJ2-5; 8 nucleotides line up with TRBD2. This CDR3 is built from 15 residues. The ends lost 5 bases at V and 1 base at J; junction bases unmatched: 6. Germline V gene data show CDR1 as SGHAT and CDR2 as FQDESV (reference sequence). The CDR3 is CASSGVAGIQETQYF. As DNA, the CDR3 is TGTGCCAGCAGCGGCGTAGCGGGGATCCAAGAGACCCAGTACTTC.

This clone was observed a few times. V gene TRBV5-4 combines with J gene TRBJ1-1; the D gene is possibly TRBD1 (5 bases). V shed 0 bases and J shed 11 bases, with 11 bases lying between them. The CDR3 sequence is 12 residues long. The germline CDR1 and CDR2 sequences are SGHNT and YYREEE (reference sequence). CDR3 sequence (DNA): TGTGCCAGCAGCTTGGGGGGACGGAGGGCTTTCTTT. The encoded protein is CASSLGGRRAFF.

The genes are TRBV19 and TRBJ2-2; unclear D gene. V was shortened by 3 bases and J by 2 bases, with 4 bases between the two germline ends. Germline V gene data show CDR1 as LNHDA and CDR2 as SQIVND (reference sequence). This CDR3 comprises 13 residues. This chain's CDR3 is CASSILNTGELFF. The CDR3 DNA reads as TGTGCCAGTAGTATTCTCAACACCGGGGAGCTGTTTTTT.

The CDR3 DNA reads as TGTGCCAGCAGCTTAGGGGGCAGCCGGCGGGGAGAGAGCTACACCTTC. Its translation is CASSLGGSRRGESYTF. The genes are TRBV13 and TRBJ1-2, with D uncertain. Germline V CDR1 and CDR2: PRHDT, FYEKMQ (reference sequence). CDR3 length: 16 amino acids. Deletions cut 0 bases from V and 9 bases from J, with 20 bases between.

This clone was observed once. The CDR3 region has the DNA TGTGCCAGCAGCACCGGACTAGCAGGGGTAGAGACCCAGTACTTC. It codes for CASSTGLAGVETQYF. This sequence joins TRBV7-9 and TRBJ2-5; 8 bases map to TRBD2. Germline CDR1 SEHNR, CDR2 FQNEAQ (reference sequence). Trimming took 5 bases from V and 4 from J; bases not matched to a gene: 9. This CDR3 has 15 residues.

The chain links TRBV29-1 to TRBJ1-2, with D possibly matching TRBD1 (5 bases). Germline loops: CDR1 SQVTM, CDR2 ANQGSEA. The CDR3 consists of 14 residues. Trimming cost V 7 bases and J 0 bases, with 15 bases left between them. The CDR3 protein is CSATHGGANYGYTF. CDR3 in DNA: TGCAGCGCAACCCACGGGGGGGCTAACTATGGCTACACCTTC.

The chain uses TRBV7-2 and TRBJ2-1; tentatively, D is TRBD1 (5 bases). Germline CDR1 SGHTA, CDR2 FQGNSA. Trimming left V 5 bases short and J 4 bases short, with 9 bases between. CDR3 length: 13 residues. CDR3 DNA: TGTGCCAGCAGCAGGGGCCTATACAATGAGCAGTTCTTC. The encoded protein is CASSRGLYNEQFF.

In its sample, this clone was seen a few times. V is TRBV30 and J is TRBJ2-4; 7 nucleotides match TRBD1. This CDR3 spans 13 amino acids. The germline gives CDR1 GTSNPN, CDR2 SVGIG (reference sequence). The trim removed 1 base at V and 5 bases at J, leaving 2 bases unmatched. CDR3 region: CAWSGTGENIQYF. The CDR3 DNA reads TGTGCCTGGAGTGGAACAGGGGAAAACATTCAGTACTTC.

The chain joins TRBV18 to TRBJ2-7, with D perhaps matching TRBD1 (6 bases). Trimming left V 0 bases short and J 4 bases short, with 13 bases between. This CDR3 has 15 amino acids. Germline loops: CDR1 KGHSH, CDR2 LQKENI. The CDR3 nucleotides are TGTGCCAGCTCACCACCGGGACACTCACCGTACGAGCAGTACTTC. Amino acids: CASSPPGHSPYEQYF.

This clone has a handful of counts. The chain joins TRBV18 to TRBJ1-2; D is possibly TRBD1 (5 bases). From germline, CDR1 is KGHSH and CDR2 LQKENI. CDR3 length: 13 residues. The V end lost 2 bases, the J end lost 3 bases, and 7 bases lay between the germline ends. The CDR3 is CASSPATDYGYTF. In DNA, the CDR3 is TGTGCCAGCTCACCAGCGACAGACTATGGCTACACCTTC.

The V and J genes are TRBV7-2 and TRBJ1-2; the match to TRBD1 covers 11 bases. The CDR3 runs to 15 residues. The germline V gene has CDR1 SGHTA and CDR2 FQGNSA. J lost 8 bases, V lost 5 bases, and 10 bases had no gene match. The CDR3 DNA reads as TGTGCCAGCAGCGACCAGGACAGGGGGCAACGAGGCTACACCTTC. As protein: CASSDQDRGQRGYTF.